This T cell receptor beta chain was identified in a study of blood T cells in healthy people across ages. Notes on the study in general: A strong correlation between TCR beta diversity and naive T cell percentage was seen.

V dropped 5 bases and J dropped 4; count of bases not matched to a gene: 12. This CDR3 is built from 16 residues. CDR1 and CDR2 from the germline V gene are DFQATT and SNEGSKA (reference sequence). Primers used in a second PCR of about 6 to 11 cycles were a sample-barcoded 5' primer and a J-beta primer mix. A template-switch adaptor containing 12 random nucleotides labeled each cDNA molecule. TCRdb analysed the 5' RACE reads with MiXCR anew, one entry per CDR3 protein. This table holds fewer than 900,000 distinct CDR3 sequences, about 34% found once. Worth noting for this clonotype: The target antigen is unknown.

This TCR was recovered from a man aged 18 to 35 in good health. The sample was blood. The chain has TRBV20-1 and TRBJ2-7; TRBD1 aligns across 12 bases. The CDR3 reads CSASYRDRGHWYEQYF. CDR3 nucleotides: TGCAGTGCTTCCTACCGGGACAGGGGGCACTGGTACGAGCAGTACTTC.